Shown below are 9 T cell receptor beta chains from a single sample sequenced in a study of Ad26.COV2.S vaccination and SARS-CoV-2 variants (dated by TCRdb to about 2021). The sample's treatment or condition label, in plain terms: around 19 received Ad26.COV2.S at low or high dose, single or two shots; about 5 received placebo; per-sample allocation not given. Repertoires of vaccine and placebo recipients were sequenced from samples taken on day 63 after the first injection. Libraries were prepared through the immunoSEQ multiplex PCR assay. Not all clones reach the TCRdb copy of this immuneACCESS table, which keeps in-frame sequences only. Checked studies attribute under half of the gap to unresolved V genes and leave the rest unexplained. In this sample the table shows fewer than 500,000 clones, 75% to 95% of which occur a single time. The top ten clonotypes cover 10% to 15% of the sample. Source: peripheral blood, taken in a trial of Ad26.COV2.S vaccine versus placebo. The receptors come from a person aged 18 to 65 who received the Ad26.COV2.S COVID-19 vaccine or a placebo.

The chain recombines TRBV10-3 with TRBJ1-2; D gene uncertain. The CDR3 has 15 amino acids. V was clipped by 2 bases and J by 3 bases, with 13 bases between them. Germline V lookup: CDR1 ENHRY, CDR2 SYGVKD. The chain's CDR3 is CAISENGMSDYGYTF. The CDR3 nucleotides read TGTGCCATCAGTGAGAACGGGATGAGTGACTATGGCTACACCTTC.

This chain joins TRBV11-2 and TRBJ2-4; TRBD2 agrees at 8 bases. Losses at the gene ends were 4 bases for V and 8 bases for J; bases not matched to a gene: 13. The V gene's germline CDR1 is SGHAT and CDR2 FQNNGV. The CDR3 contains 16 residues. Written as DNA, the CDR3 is TGTGCCAGCAGCTCCAGACTAGCCGGGACTAGAGACATTCAGTACTTC. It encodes CASSSRLAGTRDIQYF.

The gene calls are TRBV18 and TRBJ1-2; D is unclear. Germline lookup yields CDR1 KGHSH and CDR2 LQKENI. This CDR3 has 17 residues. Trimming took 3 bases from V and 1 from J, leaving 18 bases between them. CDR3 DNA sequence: TGTGCCAGCTCACCCCAGCCTGACCCCGTTAATAACTATGGCTACACCTTC. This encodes CASSPQPDPVNNYGYTF.

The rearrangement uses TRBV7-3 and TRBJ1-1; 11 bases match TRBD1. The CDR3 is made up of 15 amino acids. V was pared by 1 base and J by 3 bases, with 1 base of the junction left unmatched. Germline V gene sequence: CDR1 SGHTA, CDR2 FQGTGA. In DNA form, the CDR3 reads TGTGCCAGCAGCTTAAGGACAGGGGGCTACACTGAAGCTTTCTTT. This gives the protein CASSLRTGGYTEAFF.

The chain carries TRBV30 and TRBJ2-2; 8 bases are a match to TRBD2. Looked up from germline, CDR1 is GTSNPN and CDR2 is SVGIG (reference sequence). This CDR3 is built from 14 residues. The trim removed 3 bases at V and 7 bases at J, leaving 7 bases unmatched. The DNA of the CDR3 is TGTGCCTGGAGAGCCGGACTAGCCGTCGGGGAGCTGTTTTTT. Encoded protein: CAWRAGLAVGELFF.

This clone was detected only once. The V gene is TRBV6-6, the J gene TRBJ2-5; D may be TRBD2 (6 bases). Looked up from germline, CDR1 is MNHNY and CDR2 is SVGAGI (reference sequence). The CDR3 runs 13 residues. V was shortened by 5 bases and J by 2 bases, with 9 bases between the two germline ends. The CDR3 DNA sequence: TGTGCCAGCAGTACCGGGACTCAAGAGACCCAGTACTTC. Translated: CASSTGTQETQYF.

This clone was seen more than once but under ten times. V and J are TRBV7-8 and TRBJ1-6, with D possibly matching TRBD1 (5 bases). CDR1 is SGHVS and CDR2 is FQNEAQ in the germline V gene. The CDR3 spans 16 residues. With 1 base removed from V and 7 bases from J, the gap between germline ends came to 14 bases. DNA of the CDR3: TGTGCCAGCAGCTTAGGACAGTCATTAGGCAATTCACCCCTCCACTTT. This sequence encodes CASSLGQSLGNSPLHF.

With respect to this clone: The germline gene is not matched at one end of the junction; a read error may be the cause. CDR3 amino acids: CASSLPHTGQGFAF. In DNA form, the CDR3 reads TGTGCCAGCAGCTTACCCCACACTGGACAGGGCTTCGCCTTC. The chain joins TRBV5-4 to TRBJ2-7; TRBD1 aligns across 8 bases. CDR1 is SGHNT, CDR2 YYREEE, per germline (reference sequence). This CDR3 has 14 residues.

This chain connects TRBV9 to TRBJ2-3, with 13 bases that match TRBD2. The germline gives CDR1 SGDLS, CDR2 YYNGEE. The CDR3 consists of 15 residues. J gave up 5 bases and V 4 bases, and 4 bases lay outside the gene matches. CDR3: CASSTGLAGRDTQYF. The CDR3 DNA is TGTGCCAGCAGCACGGGACTAGCGGGAAGAGATACGCAGTATTTT.